A selection of T cell receptor beta chains follows, all from one sample in a study of OX40 agonist ivuxolimab in advanced cancers. Some clones are missing from TCRdb's copy, which holds only in-frame ones; the method was immunoSEQ multiplex PCR. The table includes approximately 65,000 clones, 86% detected once. This specimen consisted of CD4+ or CD8+ T cells sorted from blood, obtained in a trial of the OX40 agonist ivuxolimab. These receptors all stem from an adult with an advanced solid tumor such as melanoma, head and neck, liver or kidney cancer. The CDR3 runs from the conserved cysteine through the conserved F or W. The order of the fields is V gene, clone size, CDR3 length, D gene, J gene, CDR3 DNA, CDR3 protein. D genes are given only for firm matches. Clone size is given for some rows only: seen once, a few or many times, or a class if the clone is expanded.

TRBV5-1	NA	11	NA	TRBJ2-7	TGCGCCAGCAGCTTGGGAGGCGAGCAGTACTTC	CASSLGGEQYF
TRBV5-1	NA	14	TRBD1	TRBJ2-7	TGCGCCAGCAGCCCGGGACAGGGGAGGCACGAGCAGTACTTC	CASSPGQGRHEQYF
TRBV7-9	NA	16	NA	TRBJ2-2	TGTGCCAGCAGCTCCTTTTCGGTGGATTTGACCGGGGAGCTGTTTTTT	CASSSFSVDLTGELFF
TRBV27	NA	15	NA	TRBJ1-2	TGTGCCAGCAGTTTATCTCCGAATTCTCTGGGTGGCTACACCTTC	CASSLSPNSLGGYTF
TRBV19	NA	12	NA	TRBJ2-3	TGTGCCAGTAGTTACAACACAGATACGCAGTATTTT	CASSYNTDTQYF
TRBV5-1	NA	16	TRBD2	TRBJ2-1	TGCGCCAGCAGCTGGGAAGCGGGGATTTCCAACAATGAGCAGTTCTTC	CASSWEAGISNNEQFF
TRBV25-1	NA	16	TRBD2	TRBJ2-7	TGTGCCAGCAGTGAAGTGTCTAGCGGGAACTCCTACGAGCAGTACTTC	CASSEVSSGNSYEQYF
TRBV5-4	NA	14	NA	TRBJ1-1	TGTGCCAGCAGCTTGGAACCCACCAACACTGAAGCTTTCTTT	CASSLEPTNTEAFF
TRBV7-9	once	13	NA	TRBJ2-7	TGTGCCAGCAGCTTTGACTACAGCGACGAGCAGTACTTC	CASSFDYSDEQYF
TRBV19	NA	15	NA	TRBJ1-3	TGTGCCAGTAGTATAGTTGAGCCCCTTGGAAACACCATATATTTT	CASSIVEPLGNTIYF
TRBV5-1	NA	13	TRBD2	TRBJ2-7	TGCGCCAGCAGCCTACTAGGGGATAGCGGGAGCTCCTTC	CASSLLGDSGSSF
TRBV6-1	NA	14	NA	TRBJ1-6	TGTGCCAGCAGTGAAATGGCCCGGAGGTCACCCCTCCACTTT	CASSEMARRSPLHF
TRBV5-1	once	15	TRBD1	TRBJ1-4	TGCGCCAGCAGCTTGGAGGGACAGGGCGGCGAAAAACTGTTTTTT	CASSLEGQGGEKLFF
TRBV14	NA	13	NA	TRBJ2-5	TGTGCCAGCAGCCAAGGCCTAAGGGAGACCCAGTACTTC	CASSQGLRETQYF
TRBV6-5	NA	15	NA	TRBJ1-2	TGTGCCAGCAGTCCCCGGGGGGGGGCAGCTAGTGGCTACACCTTC	CASSPRGGAASGYTF
TRBV27	few	13	NA	TRBJ1-2	TGTGCCAGCAGTTTAGGCAGGGGAGGGGGCTACACCTTC	CASSLGRGGGYTF
TRBV28	few	18	NA	TRBJ1-3	TGTGCCAGCAGTCTCCCGAGTCCCGCCGGACACTCTGGAAACACCATATATTTT	CASSLPSPAGHSGNTIYF
TRBV5-4	once	17	TRBD1	TRBJ2-2	TGTGCCAGCAGACAGGGGATAAGAGACTCGAACACCGGGGAGCTGTTTTTT	CASRQGIRDSNTGELFF
TRBV9	NA	14	NA	TRBJ1-4	TGTGCCAGCAGCGCCCCAGGGATGGGTGAAAAACTGTTTTTT	CASSAPGMGEKLFF
TRBV27	NA	15	NA	TRBJ2-7	TGTGCCAGCAGTTTAGGTACAACCCGATCCTACGAGCAGTACTTC	CASSLGTTRSYEQYF
TRBV15	NA	16	NA	TRBJ2-2	TGTGCCACCAGCAGAGAAATGGACCAAAACACCGGGGAGCTGTTTTTT	CATSREMDQNTGELFF
TRBV7-9	NA	14	NA	TRBJ2-1	TGTGCCAGCAGCTTTCCTTATGCCACGAATGAGCAGTTCTTC	CASSFPYATNEQFF
TRBV7-2	NA	13	TRBD2	TRBJ2-7	TGTGCCAGCAGCCCCGGACTAGTCGGCGAGCAGTACTTC	CASSPGLVGEQYF
TRBV5-1	NA	14	NA	TRBJ2-7	TGCGCCAGCAGCCCGGACACAGGAAGCAACGAGCAGTACTTC	CASSPDTGSNEQYF
TRBV18	NA	17	TRBD1	TRBJ1-2	TGTGCCAGCTCACCTCAGGCCGGGACAGGGGCTAACTATGGCTACACCTTC	CASSPQAGTGANYGYTF
TRBV11-2	NA	13	NA	TRBJ2-5	TGTGCCAGCAGCCTCGGGACCGCTGGGACCCAGTACTTC	CASSLGTAGTQYF
TRBV7-9	once	17	TRBD2	TRBJ2-1	TGTGCCAGCAGAGGCCCGACTAGCGGGGAACTCAACAATGAGCAGTTCTTC	CASRGPTSGELNNEQFF
TRBV28	NA	13	TRBD2	TRBJ2-7	TGTGCCACCCAAACTAGCGGTTCCTACGAGCAGTACTTC	CATQTSGSYEQYF
TRBV9	NA	16	NA	TRBJ1-1	TGTGCCAGCAGCGCTATTTCAGGGGCCTTGAACACTGAAGCTTTCTTT	CASSAISGALNTEAFF
TRBV6-5	NA	13	NA	TRBJ2-5	TGTGCCAGCAGTCGGACAGTCCAAGAGACCCAGTACTTC	CASSRTVQETQYF
TRBV6-1	NA	18	NA	TRBJ2-7	TGTGCCAGCAGTGGTCCCGCTTCAGGTAGGGCCGGGATTTACGAGCAGTACTTC	CASSGPASGRAGIYEQYF
TRBV28	NA	15	NA	TRBJ1-5	TGTGCCAGCAGTCCACCCCGAGTTAGCAATCAGCCCCAGCATTTT	CASSPPRVSNQPQHF